This T cell receptor beta chain was obtained from a study of T-cell reconstitution after alpha-beta-depleted transplantation in children. Study-wide points: After transplant, at about two months, alpha-beta T cells were reportedly derived from several hundred expanded graft clones. T-cell numbers and diversity one year post-transplant derived largely from freshly generated T cells. Surviving recipient T cells and thymic progenitors produced the high day-60 TCRbeta diversity seen in some patients.

Preparation of the TCRbeta library was carried out with unique molecular identifiers. Using its own MiXCR run on the PCR reads, TCRdb lists one record per CDR3 protein. The data show about 440,000 distinct CDR3 sequences, around 46% seen once. Only a few counts were recorded for this clonotype. The antigen remains unidentified. Germline assignment: CDR1 KGHSH and CDR2 LQKENI. V was pared by 4 bases and J by 6 bases, with 8 bases of the junction left unmatched. The CDR3 spans 16 residues. Here the sequenced sample was PBMCs, taken before TCRalphabeta/CD19-depleted stem cell transplant. The V and J genes are TRBV18 and TRBJ2-1; 11 bases agree with TRBD2. The source is a girl aged 2 to 9 with aplastic anemia, due to receive a stem cell transplant. The CDR3 protein is CASSLLSGRGPNEQFF. The CDR3 coding sequence is TGTGCCAGCTCACTCCTTAGCGGGAGGGGACCCAATGAGCAGTTCTTC.